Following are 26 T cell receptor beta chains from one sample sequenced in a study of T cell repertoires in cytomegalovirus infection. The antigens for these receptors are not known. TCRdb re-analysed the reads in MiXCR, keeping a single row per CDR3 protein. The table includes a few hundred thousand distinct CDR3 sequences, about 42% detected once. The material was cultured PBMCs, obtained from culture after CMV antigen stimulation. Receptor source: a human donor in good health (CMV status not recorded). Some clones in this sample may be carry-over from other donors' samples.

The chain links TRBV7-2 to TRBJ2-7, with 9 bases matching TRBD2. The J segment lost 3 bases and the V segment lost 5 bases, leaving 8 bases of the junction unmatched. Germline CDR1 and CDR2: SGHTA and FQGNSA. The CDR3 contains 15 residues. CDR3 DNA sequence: TGTGCCAGCAGCGCCCGACTAGCGGCCGGCTACGAGCAGTACTTC. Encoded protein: CASSARLAAGYEQYF.

CDR3 DNA: TGTGCCAGCAGCTTCGGCCGGTACTCCTACGAGCAGTACTTC. It translates to CASSFGRYSYEQYF. The rearrangement links TRBV7-2 to TRBJ2-7; D is ambiguous. Germline assignment: CDR1 SGHTA and CDR2 FQGNSA. Trimming shortened V by 3 bases and J by 0 bases, and 9 bases separated the two germline ends. The CDR3 consists of 14 residues.

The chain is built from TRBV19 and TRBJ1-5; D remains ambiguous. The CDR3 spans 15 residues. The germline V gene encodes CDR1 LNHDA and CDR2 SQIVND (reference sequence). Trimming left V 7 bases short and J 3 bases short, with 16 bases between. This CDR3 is CASTPRRKNNQPQHF. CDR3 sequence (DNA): TGTGCCAGTACCCCCCGACGGAAGAACAATCAGCCCCAGCATTTT.

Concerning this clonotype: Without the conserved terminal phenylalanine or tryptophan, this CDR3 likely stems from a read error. CDR3 sequence reads: CATSRSRGGGPRDTQYC. DNA of the CDR3: TGTGCCACCAGCAGATCCCGGGGGGGGGGGCCCCGAGATACGCAGTATTGT. The V gene is TRBV15, the J gene TRBJ2-3, with TRBD2 matching over 8 bases. Germline CDR1 LNHNV, CDR2 YYDKDF (reference sequence). The length of the CDR3 is 17 residues. V was clipped by 2 bases and J by 5 bases; unmatched bases: 12.

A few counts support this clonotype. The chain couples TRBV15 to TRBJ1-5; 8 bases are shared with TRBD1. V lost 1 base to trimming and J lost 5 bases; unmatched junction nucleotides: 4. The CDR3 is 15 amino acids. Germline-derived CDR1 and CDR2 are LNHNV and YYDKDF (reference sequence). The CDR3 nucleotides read TGTGCCACCAGCAGAGGGGACAGGTCGGATCAGCCCCAGCATTTT. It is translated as CATSRGDRSDQPQHF.

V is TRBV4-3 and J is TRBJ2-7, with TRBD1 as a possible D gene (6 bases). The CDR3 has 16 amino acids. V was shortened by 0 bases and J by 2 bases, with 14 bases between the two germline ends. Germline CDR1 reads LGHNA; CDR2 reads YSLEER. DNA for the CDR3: TGCGCCAGCAGCCAAGATCGGACAGCCGTCGCCTACGAGCAGTACTTC. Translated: CASSQDRTAVAYEQYF.

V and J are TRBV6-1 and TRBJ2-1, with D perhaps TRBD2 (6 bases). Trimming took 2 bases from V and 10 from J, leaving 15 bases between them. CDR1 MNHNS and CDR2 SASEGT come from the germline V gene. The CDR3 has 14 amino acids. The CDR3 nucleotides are TGTGCCAGCAGTGAACTACTAGCAGGTTTGGAGCAGTTCTTC. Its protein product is CASSELLAGLEQFF.

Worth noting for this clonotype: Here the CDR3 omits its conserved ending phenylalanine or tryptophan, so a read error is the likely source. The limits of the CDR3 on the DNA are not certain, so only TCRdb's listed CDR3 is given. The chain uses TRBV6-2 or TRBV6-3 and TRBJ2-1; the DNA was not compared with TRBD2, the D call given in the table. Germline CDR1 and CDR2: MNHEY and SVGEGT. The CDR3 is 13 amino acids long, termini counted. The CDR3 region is CASSYSSVAGGLV.

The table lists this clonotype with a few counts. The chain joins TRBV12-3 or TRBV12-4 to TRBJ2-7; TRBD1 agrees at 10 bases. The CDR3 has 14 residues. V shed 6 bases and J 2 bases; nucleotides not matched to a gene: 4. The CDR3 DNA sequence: TGTGCCAGCAGAAGGACAGGGGGGACCTACGAGCAGTACTTC. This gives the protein CASRRTGGTYEQYF.

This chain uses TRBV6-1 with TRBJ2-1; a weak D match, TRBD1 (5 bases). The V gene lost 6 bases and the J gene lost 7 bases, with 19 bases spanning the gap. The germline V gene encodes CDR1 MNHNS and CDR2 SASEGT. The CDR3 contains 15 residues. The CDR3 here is CASRDAGAGRNEQFF. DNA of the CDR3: TGTGCCAGCAGAGACGCTGGGGCAGGCCGAAATGAGCAGTTCTTC.

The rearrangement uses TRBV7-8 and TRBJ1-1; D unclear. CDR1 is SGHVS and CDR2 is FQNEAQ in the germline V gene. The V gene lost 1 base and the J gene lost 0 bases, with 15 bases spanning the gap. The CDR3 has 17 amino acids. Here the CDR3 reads CASSLGRAGGMNTEAFF. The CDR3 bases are TGTGCCAGCAGCTTAGGTCGGGCAGGAGGCATGAACACTGAAGCTTTCTTT.

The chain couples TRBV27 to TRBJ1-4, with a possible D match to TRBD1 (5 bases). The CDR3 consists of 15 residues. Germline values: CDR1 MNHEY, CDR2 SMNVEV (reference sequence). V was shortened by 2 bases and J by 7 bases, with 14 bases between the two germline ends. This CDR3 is CASSLGSGLIEKLFF. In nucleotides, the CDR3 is TGTGCCAGCAGTTTAGGGTCAGGGTTGATTGAAAAACTGTTTTTT.

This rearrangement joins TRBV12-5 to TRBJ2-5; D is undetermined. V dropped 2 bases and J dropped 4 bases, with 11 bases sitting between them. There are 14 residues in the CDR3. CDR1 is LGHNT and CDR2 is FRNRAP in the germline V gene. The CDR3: CASGLSDLLETQYF. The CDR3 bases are TGTGCTAGTGGTTTGTCTGACCTACTAGAGACCCAGTACTTC. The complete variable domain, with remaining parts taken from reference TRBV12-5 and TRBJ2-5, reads DARVTQTPRHKVTEMGQEVTMRCQPILGHNTVFWYRQTMMQGLELLAYFRNRAPLDDSGMPKDRFSAEMPDATLATLKIQPSEPRDSAVYFCASGLSDLLETQYFGPGTRLLVL.

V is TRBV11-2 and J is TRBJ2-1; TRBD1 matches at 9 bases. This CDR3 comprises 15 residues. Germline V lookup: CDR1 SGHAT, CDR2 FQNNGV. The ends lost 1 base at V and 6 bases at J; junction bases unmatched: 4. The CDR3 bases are TGTGCCAGCAGCTTAGTGGGACAGGGCTTCAATGAGCAGTTCTTC. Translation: CASSLVGQGFNEQFF.

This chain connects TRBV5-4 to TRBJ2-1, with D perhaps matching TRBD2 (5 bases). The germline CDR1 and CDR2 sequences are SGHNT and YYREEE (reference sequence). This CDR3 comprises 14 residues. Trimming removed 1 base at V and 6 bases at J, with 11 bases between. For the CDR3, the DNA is TGTGCCAGCAGCTTGAGGACGGGGTCCAATGAGCAGTTCTTC. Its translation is CASSLRTGSNEQFF.

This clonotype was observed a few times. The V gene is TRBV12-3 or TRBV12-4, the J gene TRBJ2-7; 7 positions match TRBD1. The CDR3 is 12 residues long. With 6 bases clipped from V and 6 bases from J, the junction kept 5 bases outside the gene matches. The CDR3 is CASSNRGLEQYF. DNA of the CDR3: TGTGCCAGCAGCAACAGGGGTCTCGAGCAGTACTTC.

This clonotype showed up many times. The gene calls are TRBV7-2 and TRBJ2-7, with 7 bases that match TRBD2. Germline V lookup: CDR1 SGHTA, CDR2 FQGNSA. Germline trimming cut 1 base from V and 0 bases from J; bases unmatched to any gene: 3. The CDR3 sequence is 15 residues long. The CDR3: CASSLVGGSSYEQYF. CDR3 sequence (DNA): TGTGCCAGCAGCTTAGTGGGGGGGAGCTCCTACGAGCAGTACTTC.

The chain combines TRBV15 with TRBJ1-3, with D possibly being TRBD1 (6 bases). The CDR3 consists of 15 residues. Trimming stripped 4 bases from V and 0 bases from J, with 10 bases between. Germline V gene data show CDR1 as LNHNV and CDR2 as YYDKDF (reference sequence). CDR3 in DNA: TGTGCCACCAGCACCGGGGGGCCCTCTGGAAACACCATATATTTT. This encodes CATSTGGPSGNTIYF.

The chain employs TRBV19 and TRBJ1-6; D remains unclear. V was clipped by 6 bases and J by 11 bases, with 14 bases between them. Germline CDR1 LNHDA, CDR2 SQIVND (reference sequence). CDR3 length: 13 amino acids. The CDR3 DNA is TGTGCCAGTAGCCCTCTCGAGCGGGCACCCCTCCACTTT. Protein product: CASSPLERAPLHF.

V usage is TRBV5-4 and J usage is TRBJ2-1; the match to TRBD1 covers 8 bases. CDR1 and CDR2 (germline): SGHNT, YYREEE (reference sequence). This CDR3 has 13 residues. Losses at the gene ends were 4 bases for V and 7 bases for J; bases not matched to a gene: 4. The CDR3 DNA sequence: TGTGCCAGCAGCGGGGACAGGCTGAATGAGCAGTTCTTC. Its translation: CASSGDRLNEQFF. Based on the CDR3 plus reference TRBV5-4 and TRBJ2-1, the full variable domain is ETGVTQSPTHLIKTRGQQVTLRCSSQSGHNTVSWYQQALGQGPQFIFQYYREEENGRGNFPPRFSGLQFPNYSSELNVNALELDDSALYLCASSGDRLNEQFFGPGTRLTVL.

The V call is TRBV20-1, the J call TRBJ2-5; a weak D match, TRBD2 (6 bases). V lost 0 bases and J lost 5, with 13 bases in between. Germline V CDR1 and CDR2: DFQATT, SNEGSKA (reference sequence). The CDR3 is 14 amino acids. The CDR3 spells CSARDRRGSETQYF. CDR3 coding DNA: TGCAGTGCTAGAGATAGGAGGGGTTCCGAGACCCAGTACTTC.

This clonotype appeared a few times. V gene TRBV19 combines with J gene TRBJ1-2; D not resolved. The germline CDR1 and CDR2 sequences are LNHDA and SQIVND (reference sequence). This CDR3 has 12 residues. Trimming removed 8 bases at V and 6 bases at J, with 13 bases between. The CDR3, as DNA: TGTGCCAGTCTTACGGGCCCTCATGGCTACACCTTC. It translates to CASLTGPHGYTF.

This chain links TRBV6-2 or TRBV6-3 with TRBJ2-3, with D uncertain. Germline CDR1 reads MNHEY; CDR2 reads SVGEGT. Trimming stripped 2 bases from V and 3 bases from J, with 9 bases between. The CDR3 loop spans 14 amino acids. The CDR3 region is CASSYGSETDTQYF. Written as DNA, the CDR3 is TGTGCCAGCAGTTACGGGTCCGAGACAGATACGCAGTATTTT.

The CDR3 here is CASSLTGPPPYNEQFF. CDR3 nucleotides: TGTGCCAGCAGCTTAACGGGCCCGCCACCCTACAATGAGCAGTTCTTC. The rearrangement joins TRBV7-2 to TRBJ2-1; D is uncertain. V was pared by 2 bases and J by 2 bases, with 13 bases between. This CDR3 is built from 16 residues. The V gene's germline CDR1 is SGHTA and CDR2 FQGNSA. The full variable domain, its missing parts supplied by reference TRBV7-2 and TRBJ2-1, is GAGVSQSPSNKVTEKGKDVELRCDPISGHTALYWYRQSLGQGLEFLIYFQGNSAPDKSGLPSDRFSAERTGGSVSTLTIQRTQQEDSAVYLCASSLTGPPPYNEQFFGPGTRLTVL.

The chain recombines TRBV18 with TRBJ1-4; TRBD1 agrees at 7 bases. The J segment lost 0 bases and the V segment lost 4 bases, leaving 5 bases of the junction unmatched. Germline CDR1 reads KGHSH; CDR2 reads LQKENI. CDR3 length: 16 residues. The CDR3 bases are TGTGCCAGCTCACTAGGGACAGTTGCAACTAATGAAAAACTGTTTTTT. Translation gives CASSLGTVATNEKLFF.

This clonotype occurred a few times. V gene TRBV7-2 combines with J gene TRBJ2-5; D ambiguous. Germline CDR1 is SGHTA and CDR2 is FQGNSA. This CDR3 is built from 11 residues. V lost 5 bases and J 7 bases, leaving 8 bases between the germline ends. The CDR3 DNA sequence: TGTGCCAGCAGCCCTTCTGTGACCCAGTACTTC. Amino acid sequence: CASSPSVTQYF.